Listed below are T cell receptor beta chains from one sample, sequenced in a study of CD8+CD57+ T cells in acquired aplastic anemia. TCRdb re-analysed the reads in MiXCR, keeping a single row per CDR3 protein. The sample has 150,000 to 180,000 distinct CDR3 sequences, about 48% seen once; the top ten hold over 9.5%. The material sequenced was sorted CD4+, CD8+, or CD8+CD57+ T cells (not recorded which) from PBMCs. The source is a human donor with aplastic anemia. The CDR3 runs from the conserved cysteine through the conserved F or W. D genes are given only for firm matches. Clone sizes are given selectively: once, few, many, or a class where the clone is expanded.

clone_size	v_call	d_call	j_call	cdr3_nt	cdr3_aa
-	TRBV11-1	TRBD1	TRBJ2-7	TGTGCCAGCAGCTTGCTACAGGGGCCGCATAGCTACGAGCAGTACTTC	CASSLLQGPHSYEQYF
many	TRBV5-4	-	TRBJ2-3	TGTGCCAGCAGCTTGGAGGGGACCCTTCGCTGGACAGATACGCAGTATTTT	CASSLEGTLRWTDTQYF
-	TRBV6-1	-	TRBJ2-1	TGTGCCAGCAGCCGTACCGGGACCAACGGTCCTGGGGAGCAGTTCTTC	CASSRTGTNGPGEQFF
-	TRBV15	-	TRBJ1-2	TGTGCCACCAGCAGGGGGAGGGTGGTCTATGGCTACACCTTC	CATSRGRVVYGYTF
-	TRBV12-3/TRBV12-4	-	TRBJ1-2	TGTGCCAGCAGTTTAGAACAGCCTACCACCTTC	CASSLEQPTTF
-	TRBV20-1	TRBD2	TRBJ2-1	TGCAGTGGTGAGGGACCGGGGGGCAATGAGCAGTTCTTC	CSGEGPGGNEQFF
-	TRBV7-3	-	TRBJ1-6	TGTGCCAACGGGGAAACTTCACCCCTCCACTTT	CANGETSPLHF
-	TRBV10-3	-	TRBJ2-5	TGTGCCATCTTATCCCGGGGGGCCGACCAAGAGACCCAGTACTTC	CAILSRGADQETQYF
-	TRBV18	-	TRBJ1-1	TGTGCCAGCTCACCACTACGCGAACAGGGACGTGGAGCTGAAGCTTTCTTT	CASSPLREQGRGAEAFF
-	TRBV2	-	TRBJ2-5	TGTGCCAGCAGTGAAGCGCTTCTGCAGCCCCAGTACTTC	CASSEALLQPQYF
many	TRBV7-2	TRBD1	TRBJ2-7	TGTGCCAGCAGCTTAACTACAGGGGGCGAGCAGTACTTC	CASSLTTGGEQYF
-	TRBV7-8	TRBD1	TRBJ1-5	TGTGCCAGCAGCTTAGTCGACAGGGACAATCAGCCCCAGCATTTT	CASSLVDRDNQPQHF
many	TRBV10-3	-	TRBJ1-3	TGTGCCATCAGTGAGAAGGGCGGGACCGTGGACACCATATATTTT	CAISEKGGTVDTIYF
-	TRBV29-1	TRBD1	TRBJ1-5	TGCAGCGTGGTTACAGGGGGAAAACAGCCCCAGCATTTT	CSVVTGGKQPQHF
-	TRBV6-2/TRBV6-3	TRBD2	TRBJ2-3	TGTGCCAGCAGTTACCTCGATGGGGTAGCGGGTAGCACAGATACGCAGTATTTT	CASSYLDGVAGSTDTQYF
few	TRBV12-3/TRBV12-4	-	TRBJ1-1	TGTGCCAGCAGTTTCGAAGGGACCACTGAAGCTTTCTTT	CASSFEGTTEAFF
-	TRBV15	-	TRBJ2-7	TGTGCCACCAGCAGAGTCGGGGAGGCGGCCGAGCAGTACTTC	CATSRVGEAAEQYF
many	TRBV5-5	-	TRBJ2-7	TGTGCCAGCAGCTGGGGGTCAGGAGCCTACGAGCAGTACTTC	CASSWGSGAYEQYF
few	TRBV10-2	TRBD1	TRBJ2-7	TGCGCCAGCAGGGGGACAGGAGAAGGCGAGCAGTACTTC	CASRGTGEGEQYF
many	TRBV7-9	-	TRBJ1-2	TGTGCCAGCAGCCCCCACCTTTTGGATGGCTACACCTTC	CASSPHLLDGYTF
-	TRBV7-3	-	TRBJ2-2	TGTGCCAGCAGCTTAACTGGAGCTACCGGGGAGCTGTTTTTT	CASSLTGATGELFF
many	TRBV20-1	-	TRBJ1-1	TGCAGTGCTAAAGTTAAGCTTCGGACGATGAACACTGAAGCTTTCTTT	CSAKVKLRTMNTEAFF
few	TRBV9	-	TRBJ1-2	TGTGCCAGCAGCGCACAGGGAAACTATGGCTACACCTTC	CASSAQGNYGYTF
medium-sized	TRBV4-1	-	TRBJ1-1	TGCGCCAGCAGCCAAGAACAGACAGATGCGAACACTGAAGCTTTCTTT	CASSQEQTDANTEAFF
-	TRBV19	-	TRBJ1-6	TGTGCCAGTAGTCCTCGAGGAGGGGTTTCACCCCTCCACTTT	CASSPRGGVSPLHF
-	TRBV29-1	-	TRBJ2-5	TGCAGCGTTGTAGGTTCGGGGCAGGGGGAGACCCAGTACTTC	CSVVGSGQGETQYF
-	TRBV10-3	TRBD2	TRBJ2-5	TGTGCCATCAGCGGGACTAGCGGGGCTCAAGAGACCCAGTACTTC	CAISGTSGAQETQYF
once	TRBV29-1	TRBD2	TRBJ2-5	TGCAGCGTTGAAATGACTAGCGGGGGGGCGTACCAAGAGACCCAGTACTTC	CSVEMTSGGAYQETQYF
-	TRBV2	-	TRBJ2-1	TGTGCCAGCAGTGAACGGGGGTTCGAGGGCAATGAGCAGTTCTTC	CASSERGFEGNEQFF
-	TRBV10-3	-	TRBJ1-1	TGTGCCATCAGTGGAGGGTTCGAAGCTTTCTTT	CAISGGFEAFF
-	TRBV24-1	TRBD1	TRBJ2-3	TGTGCCACCAGTGCCGGGACAGGGGGCTTCGAAACGCAGTATTTT	CATSAGTGGFETQYF
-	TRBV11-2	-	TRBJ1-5	TGTGCCAGCAGCCCCAGCCCAGGAAGGTCCCAGCATTTT	CASSPSPGRSQHF
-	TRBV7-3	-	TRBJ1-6	TGTGCCAGCAGCTTAAATGGCTCACCCCTCCACTTT	CASSLNGSPLHF
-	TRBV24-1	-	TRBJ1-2	TGTGCCACCAGTGCCGTAGGGGGGATGAGCCAGGGAGGGAACTATGGCTACACCTTC	CATSAVGGMSQGGNYGYTF
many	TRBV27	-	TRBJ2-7	TGTGCCAGCAGTGGGAGGCGGGTGGGCTACGAGCAGTACTTC	CASSGRRVGYEQYF
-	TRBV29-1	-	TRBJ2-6	TGCAGCGTCCGATCGGGCTCTGGGGCCAACGTCCTGACTTTC	CSVRSGSGANVLTF
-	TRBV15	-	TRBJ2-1	TGTGCCACCAGCAGAGCCCAGTACAATGAGCAGTTCTTC	CATSRAQYNEQFF
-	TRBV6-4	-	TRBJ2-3	TGTGCCATCAGTCAGGGTATCACAGATACGCAGTATTTT	CAISQGITDTQYF
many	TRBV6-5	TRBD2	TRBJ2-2	TGTGCCAGCAGTTCCCCGGGAGGGCTGAACACCGGGGAGCTGTTTTTT	CASSSPGGLNTGELFF
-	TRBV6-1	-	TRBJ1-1	TGTGCCAGCACCCTAGGGTCGGCTGAAGCTTTCTTT	CASTLGSAEAFF
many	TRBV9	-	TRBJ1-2	TGTGCCAGCAGCCCAGGGAACGCCGGGCCTCCAGGGTCTGGCTACACCTTC	CASSPGNAGPPGSGYTF
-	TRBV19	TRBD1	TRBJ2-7	TGTGCCAGTAGTATAACGGGACAGGGGACGTACGAGCAGTACTTC	CASSITGQGTYEQYF
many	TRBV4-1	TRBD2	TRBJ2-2	TGCGCCAGCAGTCAGGGACTAGCGAGCACCGGGGAGCTGTTTTTT	CASSQGLASTGELFF
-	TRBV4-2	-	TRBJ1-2	TGTGCCAGCAGCCTGAGACCAGACGACTATGGCTACACCTTC	CASSLRPDDYGYTF